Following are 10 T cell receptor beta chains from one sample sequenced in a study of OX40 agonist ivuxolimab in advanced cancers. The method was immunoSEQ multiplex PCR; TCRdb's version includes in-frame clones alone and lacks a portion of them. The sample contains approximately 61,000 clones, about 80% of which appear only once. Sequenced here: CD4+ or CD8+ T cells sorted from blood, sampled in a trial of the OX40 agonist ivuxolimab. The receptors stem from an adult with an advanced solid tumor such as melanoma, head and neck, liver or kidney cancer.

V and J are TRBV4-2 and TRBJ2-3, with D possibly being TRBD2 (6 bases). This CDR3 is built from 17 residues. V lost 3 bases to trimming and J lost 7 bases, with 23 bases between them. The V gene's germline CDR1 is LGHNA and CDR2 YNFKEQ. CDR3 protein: CASSQGGRAGPGNTQYF. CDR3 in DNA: TGTGCCAGCAGCCAGGGGGGTCGGGCTGGCCCCGGAAATACGCAGTATTTT.

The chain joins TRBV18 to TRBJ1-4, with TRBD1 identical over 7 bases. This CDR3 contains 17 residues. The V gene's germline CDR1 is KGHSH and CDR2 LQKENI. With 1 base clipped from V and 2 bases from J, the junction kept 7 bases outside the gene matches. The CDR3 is CASSPLAGGTTNEKLFF. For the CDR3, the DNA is TGTGCCAGCTCACCACTTGCAGGGGGGACTACTAATGAAAAACTGTTTTTT.

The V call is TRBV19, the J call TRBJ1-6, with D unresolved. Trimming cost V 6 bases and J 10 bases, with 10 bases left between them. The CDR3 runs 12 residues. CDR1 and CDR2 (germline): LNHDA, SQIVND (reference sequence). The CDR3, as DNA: TGTGCCAGTAGCCCAGTAGGCTCACCCCTCCACTTT. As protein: CASSPVGSPLHF.

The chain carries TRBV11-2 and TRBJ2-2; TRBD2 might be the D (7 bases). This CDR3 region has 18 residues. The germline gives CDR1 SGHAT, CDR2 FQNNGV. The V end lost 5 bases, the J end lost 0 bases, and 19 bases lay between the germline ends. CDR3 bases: TGTGCCAGCAGCCCCCTGCGGGGGCGGACACCGAACACCGGGGAGCTGTTTTTT. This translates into CASSPLRGRTPNTGELFF.

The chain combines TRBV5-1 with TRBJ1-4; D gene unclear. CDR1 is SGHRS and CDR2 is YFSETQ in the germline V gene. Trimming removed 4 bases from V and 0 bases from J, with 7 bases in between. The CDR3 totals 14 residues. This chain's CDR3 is CASSQEATNEKLFF. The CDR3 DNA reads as TGCGCCAGCAGCCAAGAAGCAACTAATGAAAAACTGTTTTTT.

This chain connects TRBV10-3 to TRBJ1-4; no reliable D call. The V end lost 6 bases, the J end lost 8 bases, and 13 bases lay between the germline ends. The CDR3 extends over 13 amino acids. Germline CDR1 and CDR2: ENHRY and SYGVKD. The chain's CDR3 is CAIRGGESEKLFF. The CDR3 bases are TGTGCCATCAGGGGCGGGGAATCGGAAAAACTGTTTTTT.

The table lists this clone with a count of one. DNA for the CDR3: TGTGCCAGCAGCCGGGACAGGGTGAGGGCTAACTATGGCTACACCTTC. Amino acid sequence: CASSRDRVRANYGYTF. The chain recombines TRBV2 with TRBJ1-2; 9 bases line up with TRBD1. The CDR3 spans 16 residues. V dropped 6 bases and J dropped 0; count of bases not matched to a gene: 8. Germline loops: CDR1 SNHLY, CDR2 FYNNEI.

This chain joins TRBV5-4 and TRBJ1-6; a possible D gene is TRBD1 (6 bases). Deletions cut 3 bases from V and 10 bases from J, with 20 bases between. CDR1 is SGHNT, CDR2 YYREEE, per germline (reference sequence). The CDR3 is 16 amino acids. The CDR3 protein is CASSYKTGRKSSPLHF. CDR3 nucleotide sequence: TGTGCCAGCAGCTACAAAACAGGGCGAAAATCATCACCCCTCCACTTT. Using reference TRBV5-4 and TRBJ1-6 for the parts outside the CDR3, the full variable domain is ETGVTQSPTHLIKTRGQQVTLRCSSQSGHNTVSWYQQALGQGPQFIFQYYREEENGRGNFPPRFSGLQFPNYSSELNVNALELDDSALYLCASSYKTGRKSSPLHFGNGTRLTVT.

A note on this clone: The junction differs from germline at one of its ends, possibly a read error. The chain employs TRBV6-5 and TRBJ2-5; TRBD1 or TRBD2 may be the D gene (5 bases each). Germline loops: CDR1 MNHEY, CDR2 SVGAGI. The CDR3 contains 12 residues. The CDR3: CASGQGEEIQYF. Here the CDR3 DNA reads TGTGCCAGCGGTCAGGGAGAAGAGATCCAGTACTTC.

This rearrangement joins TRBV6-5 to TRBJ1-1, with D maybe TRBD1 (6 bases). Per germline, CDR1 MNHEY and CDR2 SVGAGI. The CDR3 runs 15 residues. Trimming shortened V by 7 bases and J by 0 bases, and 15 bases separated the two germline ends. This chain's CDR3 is CASNDGGQMNTEAFF. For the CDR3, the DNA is TGTGCCAGCAACGACGGTGGACAGATGAACACTGAAGCTTTCTTT.